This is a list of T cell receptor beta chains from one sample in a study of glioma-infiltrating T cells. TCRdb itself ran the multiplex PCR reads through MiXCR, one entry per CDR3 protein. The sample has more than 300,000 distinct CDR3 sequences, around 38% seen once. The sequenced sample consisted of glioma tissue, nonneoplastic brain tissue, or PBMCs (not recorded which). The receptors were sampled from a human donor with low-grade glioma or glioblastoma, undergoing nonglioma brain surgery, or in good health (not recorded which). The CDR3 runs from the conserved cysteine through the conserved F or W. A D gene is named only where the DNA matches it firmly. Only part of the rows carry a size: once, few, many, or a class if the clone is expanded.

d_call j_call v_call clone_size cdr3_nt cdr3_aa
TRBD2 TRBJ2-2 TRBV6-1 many TGTGCCAGCAGTCAGACTAGCGCGAACACCGGGGAGCTGTTTTTT CASSQTSANTGELFF
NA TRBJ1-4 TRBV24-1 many TGTGCCACCAGTTCCGGAAATGAAAAACTGTTTTTT CATSSGNEKLFF
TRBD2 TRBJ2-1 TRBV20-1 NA TGCAGTGCTTTCGGACTAGCGGATTTCTACAATGAGCAGTTCTTC CSAFGLADFYNEQFF
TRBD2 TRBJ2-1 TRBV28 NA TGTGCCAGCAGTGGGACTAGCGGGAGGCCTAGAAACAATGAGCAGTTCTTC CASSGTSGRPRNNEQFF
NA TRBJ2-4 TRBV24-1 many TGTGCCACCGAGAACCCCCGGGACAAGGAAAACATTCAGTACTTC CATENPRDKENIQYF
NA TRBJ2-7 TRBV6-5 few TGTGCCAGCAGTTACTGGGCAGGGGGGTACGAGCAGTACTTC CASSYWAGGYEQYF
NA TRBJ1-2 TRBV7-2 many TGTGCCAGCAGTTCTCCCCTGACAGAGCTTTCCTATGGCTACACCTTC CASSSPLTELSYGYTF
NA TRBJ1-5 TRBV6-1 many TGTGCCGGATCCTATGCGGGTCAGCCCCAGCATTTT CAGSYAGQPQHF
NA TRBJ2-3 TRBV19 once TGTGCCAGTAGTCCAAGGGGGGGAGACCAAACAGATACGCAGTATTTT CASSPRGGDQTDTQYF
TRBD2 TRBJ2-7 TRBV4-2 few TGTGCCAGCAGCCAAGATACTAGCGGGTCCTACGAGCAGTACTTC CASSQDTSGSYEQYF
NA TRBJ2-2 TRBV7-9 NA TGTGCCAGCAGCCCTCCGAGGACAGGGAGGGACACCGGGGAGCTGTTTTTT CASSPPRTGRDTGELFF